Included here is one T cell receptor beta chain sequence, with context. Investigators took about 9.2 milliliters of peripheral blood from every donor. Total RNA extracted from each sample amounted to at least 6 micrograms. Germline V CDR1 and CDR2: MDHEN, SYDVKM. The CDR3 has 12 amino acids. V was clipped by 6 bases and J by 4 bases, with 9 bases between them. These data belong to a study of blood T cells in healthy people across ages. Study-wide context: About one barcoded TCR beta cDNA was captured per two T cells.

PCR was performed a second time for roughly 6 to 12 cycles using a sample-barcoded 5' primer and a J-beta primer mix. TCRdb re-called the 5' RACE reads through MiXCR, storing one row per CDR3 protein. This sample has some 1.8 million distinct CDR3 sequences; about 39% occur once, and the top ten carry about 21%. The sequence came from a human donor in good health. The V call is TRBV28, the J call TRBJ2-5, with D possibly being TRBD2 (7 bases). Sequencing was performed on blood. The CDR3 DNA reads TGTGCCAGCAGCGGGGGGCCAGAGACCCAGTACTTC. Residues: CASSGGPETQYF. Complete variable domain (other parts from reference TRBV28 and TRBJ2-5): DVKVTQSSRYLVKRTGEKVFLECVQDMDHENMFWYRQDPGLGLRLIYFSYDVKMKEKGDIPEGYSVSREKKERFSLILESASTNQTSMYLCASSGGPETQYFGPGTRLLVL.